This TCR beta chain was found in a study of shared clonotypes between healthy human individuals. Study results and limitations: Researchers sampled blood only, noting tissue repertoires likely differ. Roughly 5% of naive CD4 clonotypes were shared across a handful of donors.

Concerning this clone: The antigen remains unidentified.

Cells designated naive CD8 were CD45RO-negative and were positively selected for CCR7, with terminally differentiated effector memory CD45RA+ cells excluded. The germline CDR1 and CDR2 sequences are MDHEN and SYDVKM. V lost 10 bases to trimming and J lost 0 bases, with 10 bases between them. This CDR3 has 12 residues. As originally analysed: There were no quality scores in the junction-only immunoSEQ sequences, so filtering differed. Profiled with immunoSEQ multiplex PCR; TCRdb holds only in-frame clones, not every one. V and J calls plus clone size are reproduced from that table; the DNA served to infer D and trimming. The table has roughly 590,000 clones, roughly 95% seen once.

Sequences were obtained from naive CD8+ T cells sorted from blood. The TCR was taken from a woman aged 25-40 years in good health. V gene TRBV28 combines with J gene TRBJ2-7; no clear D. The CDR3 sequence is CATRTSSYEQYF. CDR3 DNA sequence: TGTGCCACTCGAACAAGCTCCTACGAGCAGTACTTC.